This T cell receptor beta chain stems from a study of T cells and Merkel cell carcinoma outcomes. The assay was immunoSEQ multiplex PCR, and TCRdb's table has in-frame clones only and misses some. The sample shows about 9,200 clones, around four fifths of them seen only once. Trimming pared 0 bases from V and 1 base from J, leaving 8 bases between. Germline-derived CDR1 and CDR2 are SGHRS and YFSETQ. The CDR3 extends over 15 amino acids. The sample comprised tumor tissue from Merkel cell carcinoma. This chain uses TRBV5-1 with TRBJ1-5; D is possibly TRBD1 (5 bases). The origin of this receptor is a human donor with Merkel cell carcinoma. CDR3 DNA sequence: TGCGCCAGCAGCTTGGAAGGGGCCAGCAATCAGCCCCAGCATTTT. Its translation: CASSLEGASNQPQHF.